These 13 T cell receptor beta chains came from one sample sequenced in a study of T-cell reconstitution after alpha-beta-depleted transplantation in children. Preparation of the TCRbeta library involved a method that used unique molecular identifiers. TCRdb reanalysed the PCR reads using MiXCR and keeps one entry per CDR3 protein. This sample has about 240,000 distinct CDR3 sequences, with roughly a quarter found just once. The sample consisted of PBMCs, taken before TCRalphabeta/CD19-depleted stem cell transplant. All receptors derive from a girl aged 2 to 10 with Fanconi anemia, due to receive a stem cell transplant.

CDR3 DNA sequence: TGCAGCGTTGTTCTTAGAAGACTCAACACTGAAGCTTTCTTT. This encodes CSVVLRRLNTEAFF. The genes are TRBV29-1 and TRBJ1-1; D unclear. V was shortened by 4 bases and J by 2 bases, with 14 bases between the two germline ends. This CDR3 has 14 residues. Germline V CDR1 and CDR2: SQVTM, ANQGSEA. The full variable domain, its missing parts supplied by reference TRBV29-1 and TRBJ1-1, is SAVISQKPSRDICQRGTSLTIQCQVDSQVTMMFWYRQQPGQSLTLIATANQGSEATYESGFVIDKFPISRPNLTFSTLTVSNMSPEDSSIYLCSVVLRRLNTEAFFGQGTRLTVV.

The V and J genes are TRBV6-2 or TRBV6-3 and TRBJ2-1, with D possibly being TRBD1 or TRBD2 (5 bases each). Germline CDR1 reads MNHEY; CDR2 reads SVGEGT. This CDR3 region has 19 residues. Trimming left V 2 bases short and J 0 bases short, with 20 bases between. The CDR3 sequence: CASSYVGGVGVSSYNEQFF. As DNA, the CDR3 is TGTGCCAGCAGTTACGTTGGAGGAGTGGGGGTGAGCTCCTACAATGAGCAGTTCTTC.

The chain recombines TRBV7-9 with TRBJ2-1, with D uncertain. V was clipped by 8 bases and J by 15 bases, with 8 bases between them. The CDR3 is 8 residues long. Germline V gene data show CDR1 as SEHNR and CDR2 as FQNEAQ (reference sequence). The CDR3: CASPPGFF. CDR3 nucleotide sequence: TGTGCCAGCCCCCCCGGGTTCTTC. Drawing the rest from reference TRBV7-9 and TRBJ2-1, the complete variable domain is DTGVSQNPRHKITKRGQNVTFRCDPISEHNRLYWYRQTLGQGPEFLTYFQNEAQLEKSRLLSDRFSAERPKGSFSTLEIQRTEQGDSAMYLCASPPGFFGPGTRLTVL.

There are many counts of this clonotype. CDR3 amino acids: CSARVPIAGGHYEQYF. CDR3 in DNA: TGCAGTGCTAGAGTTCCCATAGCGGGGGGGCACTACGAGCAGTACTTC. The chain links TRBV20-1 to TRBJ2-7; the match to TRBD2 covers 11 bases. Germline values: CDR1 DFQATT, CDR2 SNEGSKA (reference sequence). The CDR3 is 16 residues long. Unmatched junction bases numbered 8, after V lost 1 base and J lost 3 bases.

The V and J genes are TRBV9 and TRBJ1-3; D not certain. V lost 0 bases and J 0 bases, leaving 10 bases between the germline ends. The CDR3 is made up of 16 amino acids. Germline V gene lookup returns CDR1 SGDLS and CDR2 YYNGEE. CDR3 sequence: CASSVGGGSSGNTIYF. The CDR3 nucleotides read TGTGCCAGCAGCGTAGGCGGAGGCAGCTCTGGAAACACCATATATTTT. Based on the CDR3 plus reference TRBV9 and TRBJ1-3, the full variable domain is DSGVTQTPKHLITATGQRVTLRCSPRSGDLSVYWYQQSLDQGLQFLIQYYNGEERAKGNILERFSAQQFPDLHSELNLSSLELGDSALYFCASSVGGGSSGNTIYFGEGSWLTVV.

The chain carries TRBV28 and TRBJ2-7; perhaps D is TRBD1 or TRBD2 (6 bases each). The CDR3 is 15 residues long. In germline, CDR1 is MDHEN, CDR2 SYDVKM. Trimming pared 7 bases from V and 4 bases from J, leaving 20 bases between. In DNA form, the CDR3 reads TGTGCCAGCACATCGCTGTTGAGGGGGGCTTACGAGCAGTACTTC. Amino acids: CASTSLLRGAYEQYF.

As to this clonotype: A much larger clone is a single base away; this may be a read error. The rearrangement links TRBV10-3 to TRBJ2-7; 11 bases match TRBD1. CDR1 and CDR2 from the germline V gene are ENHRY and SYGVKD. The CDR3 contains 14 residues. V shed 8 bases and J 2 bases; nucleotides not matched to a gene: 5. This CDR3 is CAIGQGARPYEQYF. CDR3 DNA: TGTGCCATCGGACAGGGGGCGAGACCCTACGAGCAGTACTTC.

This clonotype was observed a few times. The chain is built from TRBV21-1 and TRBJ1-5. TRBV21-1 is classified as a pseudogene. The CDR3 is 14 residues long. The CDR3 loop is CASSKGGSDQPQHF. CDR3 nucleotide sequence: TGTGCCAGCAGCAAAGGAGGGTCGGATCAGCCCCAGCATTTT.

The V gene is TRBV7-3, the J gene TRBJ2-3; unclear D gene. The CDR3 contains 13 residues. V was cut by 1 base and J by 4 bases, with 6 bases left in between. Germline lookup yields CDR1 SGHTA and CDR2 FQGTGA. The CDR3 DNA is TGTGCCAGCAGCTTAAGTCCGCCAGATACGCAGTATTTT. Its protein is CASSLSPPDTQYF. Combining the CDR3 with reference TRBV7-3 and TRBJ2-3 gives the whole variable domain GAGVSQTPSNKVTEKGKYVELRCDPISGHTALYWYRQSLGQGPEFLIYFQGTGAADDSGLPNDRFFAVRPEGSVSTLKIQRTERGDSAVYLCASSLSPPDTQYFGPGTRLTVL.

The table lists this clonotype with many counts. The V call is TRBV7-9, the J call TRBJ2-5; 10 bases agree with TRBD2. Losses at the gene ends were 3 bases for V and 2 bases for J; bases not matched to a gene: 6. CDR3 length: 16 residues. Per the germline V gene, CDR1 is SEHNR and CDR2 is FQNEAQ (reference sequence). The CDR3 DNA follows: TGTGCCAGCAGCTTCGCCGGGACTAGCGTTCAAGAGACCCAGTACTTC. As protein: CASSFAGTSVQETQYF.

The genes are TRBV29-1 and TRBJ1-2; 9 bases fit TRBD1. Per the germline V gene, CDR1 is SQVTM and CDR2 is ANQGSEA. The CDR3 contains 13 residues. The V segment lost 6 bases and the J segment 1 base; nucleotides outside the gene matches: 3. The CDR3 coding sequence is TGCAGCGTCGGGACAGGGATTAACTATGGCTACACCTTC. Protein sequence: CSVGTGINYGYTF.

This clonotype appeared many times. The genes are TRBV4-1 and TRBJ2-7; 10 bases are a match to TRBD2. The V and J ends lost 3 bases and 3 bases, in that order; junction bases with no gene match: 11. The CDR3 covers 17 residues. CDR1 and CDR2 from the germline V gene are MGHRA and YSYEKL. The chain's CDR3 is CASSQPFGTSVHYEQYF. Here the CDR3 DNA reads TGCGCCAGCAGCCAGCCTTTTGGGACTAGCGTACACTACGAGCAGTACTTC.

This clonotype was seen only a few times. The V and J genes are TRBV5-6 and TRBJ2-5; 7 bases are shared with TRBD1. V lost 2 bases and J lost 5; bases outside the gene matches: 9. Germline-derived CDR1 and CDR2 are SGHDT and YYEEEE. The CDR3 is 15 residues long. The CDR3 reads CASSFVVTGHETQYF. The CDR3 DNA follows: TGTGCCAGCAGCTTCGTCGTGACAGGGCATGAGACCCAGTACTTC.